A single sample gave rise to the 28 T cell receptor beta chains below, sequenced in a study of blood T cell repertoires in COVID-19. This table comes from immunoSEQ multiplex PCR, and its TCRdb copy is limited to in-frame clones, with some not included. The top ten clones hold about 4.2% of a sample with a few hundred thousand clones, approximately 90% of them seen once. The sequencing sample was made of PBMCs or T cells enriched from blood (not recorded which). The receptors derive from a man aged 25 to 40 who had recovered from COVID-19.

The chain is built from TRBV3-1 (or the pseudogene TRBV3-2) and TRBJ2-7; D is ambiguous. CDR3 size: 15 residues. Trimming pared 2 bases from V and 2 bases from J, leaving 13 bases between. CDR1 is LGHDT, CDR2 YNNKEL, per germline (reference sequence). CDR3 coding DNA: TGTGCCAGCAGCCAATTTGGCGGATTAGCCTACGAGCAGTACTTC. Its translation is CASSQFGGLAYEQYF.

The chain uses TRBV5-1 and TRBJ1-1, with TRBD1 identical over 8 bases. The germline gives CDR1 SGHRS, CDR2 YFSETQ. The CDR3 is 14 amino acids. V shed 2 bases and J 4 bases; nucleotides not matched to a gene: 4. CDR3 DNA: TGCGCCAGCAGCTTCGGACAGGGCCTCACTGAAGCTTTCTTT. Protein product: CASSFGQGLTEAFF. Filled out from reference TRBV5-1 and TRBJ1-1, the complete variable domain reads KAGVTQTPRYLIKTRGQQVTLSCSPISGHRSVSWYQQTPGQGLQFLFEYFSETQRNKGNFPGRFSGRQFSNSRSEMNVSTLELGDSALYLCASSFGQGLTEAFFGQGTRLTVV.

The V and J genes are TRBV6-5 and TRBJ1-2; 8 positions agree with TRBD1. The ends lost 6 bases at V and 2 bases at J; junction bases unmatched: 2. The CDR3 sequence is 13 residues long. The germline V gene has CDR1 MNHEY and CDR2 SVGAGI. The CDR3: CASRWTGNYGYTF. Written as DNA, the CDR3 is TGTGCCAGCAGATGGACAGGGAACTATGGCTACACCTTC.

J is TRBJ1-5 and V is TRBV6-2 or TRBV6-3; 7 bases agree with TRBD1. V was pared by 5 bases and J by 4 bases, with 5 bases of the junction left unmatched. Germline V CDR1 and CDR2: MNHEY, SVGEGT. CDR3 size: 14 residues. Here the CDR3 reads CASSRQGENQPQHF. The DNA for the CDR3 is TGTGCCAGCAGTCGACAGGGAGAGAATCAGCCCCAGCATTTT.

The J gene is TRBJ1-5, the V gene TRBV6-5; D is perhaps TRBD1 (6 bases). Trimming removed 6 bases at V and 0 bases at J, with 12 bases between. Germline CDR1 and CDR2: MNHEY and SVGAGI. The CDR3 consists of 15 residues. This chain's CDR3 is CASRDSSYSNQPQHF. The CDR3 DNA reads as TGTGCCAGCAGGGACAGCTCCTATAGCAATCAGCCCCAGCATTTT.

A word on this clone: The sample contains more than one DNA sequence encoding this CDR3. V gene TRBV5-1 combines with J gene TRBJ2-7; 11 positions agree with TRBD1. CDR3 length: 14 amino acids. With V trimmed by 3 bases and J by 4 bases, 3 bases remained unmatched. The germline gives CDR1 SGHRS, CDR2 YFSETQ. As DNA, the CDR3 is TGCGCCAGCAGCTCCGGGACAGGGGGGTACGAGCAGTACTTC. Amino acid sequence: CASSSGTGGYEQYF. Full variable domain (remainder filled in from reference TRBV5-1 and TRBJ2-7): KAGVTQTPRYLIKTRGQQVTLSCSPISGHRSVSWYQQTPGQGLQFLFEYFSETQRNKGNFPGRFSGRQFSNSRSEMNVSTLELGDSALYLCASSSGTGGYEQYFGPGTRLTVT.

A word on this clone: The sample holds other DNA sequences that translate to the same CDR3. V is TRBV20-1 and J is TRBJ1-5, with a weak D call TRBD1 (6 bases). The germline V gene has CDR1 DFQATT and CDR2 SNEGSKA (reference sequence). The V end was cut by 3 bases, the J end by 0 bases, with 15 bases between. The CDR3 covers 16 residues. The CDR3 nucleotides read TGCAGTGCTAGTGGGGGGGGCGCATATAGCAATCAGCCCCAGCATTTT. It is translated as CSASGGGAYSNQPQHF.

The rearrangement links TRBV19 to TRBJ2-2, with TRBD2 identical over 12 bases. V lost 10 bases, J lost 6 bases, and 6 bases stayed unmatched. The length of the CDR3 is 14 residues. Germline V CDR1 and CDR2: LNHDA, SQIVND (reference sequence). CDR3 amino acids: CAIRTSGTPGELFF. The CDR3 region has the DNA TGTGCCATCCGGACTAGCGGGACCCCCGGGGAGCTGTTTTTT.

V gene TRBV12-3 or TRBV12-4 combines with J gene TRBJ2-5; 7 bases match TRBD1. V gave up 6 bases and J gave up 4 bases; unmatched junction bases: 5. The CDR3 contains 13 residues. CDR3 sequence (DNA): TGTGCCAGCAGGACAGGGACACGAGAGACCCAGTACTTC. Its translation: CASRTGTRETQYF.

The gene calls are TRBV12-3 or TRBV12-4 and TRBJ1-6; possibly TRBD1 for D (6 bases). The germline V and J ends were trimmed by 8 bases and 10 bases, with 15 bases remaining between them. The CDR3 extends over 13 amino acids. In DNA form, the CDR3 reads TGTGCCAGCGAGGTCAGGGGCGAGTCACCCCTCCACTTT. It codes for CASEVRGESPLHF.

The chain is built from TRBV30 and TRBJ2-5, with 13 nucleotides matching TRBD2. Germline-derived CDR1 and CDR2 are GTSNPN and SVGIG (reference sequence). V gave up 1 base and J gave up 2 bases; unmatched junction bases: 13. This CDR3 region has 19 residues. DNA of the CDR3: TGTGCCTGGAGTGAATGGACTAGCGGGGGATTGTCCGCTCAAGAGACCCAGTACTTC. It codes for CAWSEWTSGGLSAQETQYF.

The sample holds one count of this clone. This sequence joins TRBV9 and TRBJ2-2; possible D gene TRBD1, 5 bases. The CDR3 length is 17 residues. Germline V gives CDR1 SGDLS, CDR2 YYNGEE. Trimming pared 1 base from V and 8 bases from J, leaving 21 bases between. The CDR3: CASSVSLDTAYPGELFF. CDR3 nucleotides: TGTGCCAGCAGCGTATCCCTGGACACGGCCTACCCGGGGGAGCTGTTTTTT.

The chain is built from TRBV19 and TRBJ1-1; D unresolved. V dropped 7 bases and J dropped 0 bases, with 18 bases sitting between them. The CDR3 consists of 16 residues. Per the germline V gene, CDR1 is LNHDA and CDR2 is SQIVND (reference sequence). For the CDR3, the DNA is TGTGCCAGTACCCCGCGGAAGGCTCTGTTGAACACTGAAGCTTTCTTT. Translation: CASTPRKALLNTEAFF.

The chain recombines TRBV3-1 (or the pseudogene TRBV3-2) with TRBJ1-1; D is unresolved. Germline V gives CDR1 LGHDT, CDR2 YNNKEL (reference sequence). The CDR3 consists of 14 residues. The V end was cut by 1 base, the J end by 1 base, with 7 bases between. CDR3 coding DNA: TGTGCCAGCAGCCAAGTACGGGGGAACACTGAAGCTTTCTTT. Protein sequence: CASSQVRGNTEAFF.

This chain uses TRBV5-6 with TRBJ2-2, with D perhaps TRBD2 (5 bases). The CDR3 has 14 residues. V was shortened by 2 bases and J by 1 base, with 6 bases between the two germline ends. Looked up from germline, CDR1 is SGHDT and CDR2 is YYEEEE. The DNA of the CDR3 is TGTGCCAGCAGCTTTGGACTGAACACCGGGGAGCTGTTTTTT. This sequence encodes CASSFGLNTGELFF.

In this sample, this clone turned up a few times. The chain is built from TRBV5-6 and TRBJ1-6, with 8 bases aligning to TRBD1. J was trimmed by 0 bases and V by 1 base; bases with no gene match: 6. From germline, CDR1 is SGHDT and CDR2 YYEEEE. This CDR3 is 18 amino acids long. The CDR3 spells CASSLLQGVSSYNSPLHF. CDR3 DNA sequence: TGTGCCAGCAGCTTGTTACAGGGGGTCAGCTCCTATAATTCACCCCTCCACTTT.

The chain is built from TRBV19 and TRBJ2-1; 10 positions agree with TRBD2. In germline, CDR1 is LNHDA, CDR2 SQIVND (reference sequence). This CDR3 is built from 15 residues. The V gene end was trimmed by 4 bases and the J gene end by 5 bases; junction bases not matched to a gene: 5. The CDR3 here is CASSRLAGDDNEQFF. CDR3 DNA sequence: TGTGCCAGTAGTAGGCTAGCGGGAGACGACAATGAGCAGTTCTTC.

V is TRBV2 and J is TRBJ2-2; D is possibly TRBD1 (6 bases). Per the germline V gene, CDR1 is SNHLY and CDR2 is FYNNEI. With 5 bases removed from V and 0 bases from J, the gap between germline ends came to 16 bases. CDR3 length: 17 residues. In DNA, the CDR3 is TGTGCCAGCAGTACTGATTCCGGGACACCGAACACCGGGGAGCTGTTTTTT. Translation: CASSTDSGTPNTGELFF.

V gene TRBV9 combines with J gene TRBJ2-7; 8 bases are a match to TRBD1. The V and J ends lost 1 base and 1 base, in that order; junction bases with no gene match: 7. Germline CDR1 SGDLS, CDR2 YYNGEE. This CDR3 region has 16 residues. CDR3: CASSVRVGQASYEQYF. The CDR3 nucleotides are TGTGCCAGCAGCGTAAGGGTGGGACAGGCGTCCTACGAGCAGTACTTC.

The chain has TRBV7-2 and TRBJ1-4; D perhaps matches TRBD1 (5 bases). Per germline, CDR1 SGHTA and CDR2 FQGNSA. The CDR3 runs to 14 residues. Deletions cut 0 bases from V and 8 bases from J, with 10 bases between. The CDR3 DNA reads TGTGCCAGCAGCTTAGCGGGGCGGGGCGAAAAACTGTTTTTT. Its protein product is CASSLAGRGEKLFF.

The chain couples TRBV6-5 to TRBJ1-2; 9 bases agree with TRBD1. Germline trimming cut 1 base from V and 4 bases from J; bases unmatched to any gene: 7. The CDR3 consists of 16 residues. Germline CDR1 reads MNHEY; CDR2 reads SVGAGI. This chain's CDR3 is CASSYWGQQGAYGYTF. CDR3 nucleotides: TGTGCCAGCAGTTACTGGGGACAACAGGGGGCCTATGGCTACACCTTC.

The CDR3, as DNA: TGTGCCAGCACCCAGACAGGGTCGGGAAACACCATATATTTT. This translates into CASTQTGSGNTIYF. This chain links TRBV7-2 with TRBJ1-3; TRBD1 agrees at 7 bases. Germline CDR1 is SGHTA and CDR2 is FQGNSA. V gave up 7 bases and J gave up 4 bases; unmatched junction bases: 7. The CDR3 has 14 amino acids.

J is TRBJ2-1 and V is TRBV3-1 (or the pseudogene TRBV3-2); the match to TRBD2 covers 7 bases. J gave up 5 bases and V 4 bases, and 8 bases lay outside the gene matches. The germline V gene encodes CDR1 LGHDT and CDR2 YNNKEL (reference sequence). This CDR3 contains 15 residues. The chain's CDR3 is CASSLRERDHNEQFF. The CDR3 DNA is TGTGCCAGCAGCCTAAGGGAGCGGGACCACAATGAGCAGTTCTTC.

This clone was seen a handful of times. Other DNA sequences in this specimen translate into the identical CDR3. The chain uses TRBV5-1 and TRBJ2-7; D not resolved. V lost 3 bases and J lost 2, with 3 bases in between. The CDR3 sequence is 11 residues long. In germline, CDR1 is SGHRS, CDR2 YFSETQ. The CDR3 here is CASSSTYEQYF. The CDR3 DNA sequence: TGCGCCAGCAGCTCTACCTACGAGCAGTACTTC.

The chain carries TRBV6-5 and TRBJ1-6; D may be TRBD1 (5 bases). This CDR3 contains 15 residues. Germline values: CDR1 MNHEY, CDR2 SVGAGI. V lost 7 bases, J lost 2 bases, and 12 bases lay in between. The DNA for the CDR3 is TGTGCCAGCAATAGGGACTCTACCTATAATTCACCCCTCCACTTT. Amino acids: CASNRDSTYNSPLHF.

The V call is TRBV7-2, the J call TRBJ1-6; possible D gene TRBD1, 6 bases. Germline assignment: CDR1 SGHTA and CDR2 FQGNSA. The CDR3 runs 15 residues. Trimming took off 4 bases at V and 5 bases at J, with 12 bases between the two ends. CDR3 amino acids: CASSWKGGNNSPLHF. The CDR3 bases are TGTGCCAGCAGCTGGAAGGGGGGGAATAATTCACCCCTCCACTTT.

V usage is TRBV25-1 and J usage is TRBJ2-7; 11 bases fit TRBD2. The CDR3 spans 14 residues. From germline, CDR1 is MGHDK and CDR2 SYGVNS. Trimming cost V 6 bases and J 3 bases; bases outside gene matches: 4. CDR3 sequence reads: CASSRLAGRYEQYF. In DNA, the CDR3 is TGTGCCAGCAGCAGACTAGCGGGGCGCTACGAGCAGTACTTC.

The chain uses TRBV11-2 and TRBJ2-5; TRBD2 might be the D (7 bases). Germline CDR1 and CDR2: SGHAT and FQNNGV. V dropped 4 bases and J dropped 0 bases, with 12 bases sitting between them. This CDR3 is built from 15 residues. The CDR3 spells CASSWGGRHQETQYF. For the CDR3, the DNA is TGTGCCAGCAGCTGGGGGGGGCGGCACCAAGAGACCCAGTACTTC.